This T cell receptor beta chain was profiled in a study of blood T cell repertoires in COVID-19. Study as a whole: Specimens from acute and convalescent COVID-19 originated in the United States, Italy and Spain. PBMCs, B-cell-depleted T cells, or T cells were the source of the cDNA or gDNA that made up the material.

Original processing notes: Estimated nucleated cell counts came from reference gene primer amplification. Some clones are missing from TCRdb's copy, which holds only in-frame ones; the method was immunoSEQ multiplex PCR. The DNA gave D and trimming, while V, J and clone size come from that table. Among 250,000 to 350,000 clones listed, roughly nine tenths were seen once. Germline assignment: CDR1 LGHDT and CDR2 YNNKEL (reference sequence). The CDR3 covers 17 residues. With V trimmed by 6 bases and J by 5 bases, 9 bases remained unmatched. Sequencing was performed on peripheral blood. The receptor comes from a man younger than 35 who had recovered from COVID-19. The V and J genes are TRBV3-1 (or the pseudogene TRBV3-2) and TRBJ2-2, with TRBD2 identical over 13 bases. This chain's CDR3 is CASSDGLAGAGTGELFF. CDR3 nucleotides: TGTGCCAGCAGTGATGGACTAGCGGGGGCGGGGACCGGGGAGCTGTTTTTT.